The 21 T cell receptor beta chains given below trace back to one sample, sequenced in a study of T cell responses to AZD1222 COVID-19 vaccine. Using immunoSEQ multiplex PCR, the repertoire was profiled, and TCRdb retains in-frame clones only, with some absent. The sample lists about 160,000 clones, 75% to 90% occurring once. The sample consisted of peripheral blood, taken on day 0 of AZD1222 vaccination. The receptors here all came from an adult in good health.

This clone was detected only a few times. This rearrangement joins TRBV19 to TRBJ1-6; D not certain. CDR3 length: 12 amino acids. The V gene's germline CDR1 is LNHDA and CDR2 SQIVND (reference sequence). With 4 bases removed from V and 7 bases from J, the gap between germline ends came to 5 bases. The CDR3 here is CASSTQNSPLHF. The CDR3 DNA reads TGTGCCAGTAGTACTCAGAATTCACCCCTCCACTTT.

The genes are TRBV18 and TRBJ2-1; weak D call: TRBD1 (6 bases). The V end was cut by 2 bases, the J end by 7 bases, with 12 bases between. Germline CDR1 reads KGHSH; CDR2 reads LQKENI. This CDR3 spans 14 amino acids. The chain's CDR3 is CASSPEAGVNEQFF. CDR3 DNA sequence: TGTGCCAGCTCACCAGAGGCAGGGGTGAATGAGCAGTTCTTC.

The V and J genes are TRBV2 and TRBJ1-6; unclear D gene. Trimming cost V 7 bases and J 5 bases, with 15 bases left between them. CDR3 length equals 15 residues. Germline CDR1 and CDR2: SNHLY and FYNNEI. Written as DNA, the CDR3 is TGTGCCAGCACGGGGATACTAACTAATAATTCACCCCTCCACTTT. Translating gives CASTGILTNNSPLHF. Full variable domain (rest looked up from reference TRBV2 and TRBJ1-6): EPEVTQTPSHQVTQMGQEVILRCVPISNHLYFYWYRQILGQKVEFLVSFYNNEISEKSEIFDDQFSVERPDGSNFTLKIRSTKLEDSAMYFCASTGILTNNSPLHFGNGTRLTVT.

This clone appeared once. This chain uses TRBV5-1 with TRBJ2-3; possible D gene TRBD1, 5 bases. CDR3 length: 15 residues. Trimming removed 0 bases at V and 1 base at J, with 9 bases between. Germline lookup yields CDR1 SGHRS and CDR2 YFSETQ. The CDR3 spells CASSLDGHRTDTQYF. In DNA, the CDR3 is TGCGCCAGCAGCTTGGATGGACACCGCACAGATACGCAGTATTTT.

The chain couples TRBV29-1 to TRBJ2-2; TRBD1 matches 10 bases. Germline V lookup: CDR1 SQVTM, CDR2 ANQGSEA. The length of the CDR3 is 17 residues. Trimming cost V 7 bases and J 5 bases; bases outside gene matches: 16. CDR3 sequence reads: CSASRDRGSSRTGELFF. CDR3 in DNA: TGCAGCGCTTCACGGGACAGGGGATCCTCGAGAACCGGGGAGCTGTTTTTT.

The J gene is TRBJ1-6, the V gene TRBV5-1; D may be TRBD1 (6 bases). The germline gives CDR1 SGHRS, CDR2 YFSETQ. V lost 0 bases and J 7 bases, leaving 8 bases between the germline ends. The CDR3 consists of 14 residues. In DNA form, the CDR3 reads TGCGCCAGCAGCTTGGGACAGGACAATTCACCCCTCCACTTT. Translation: CASSLGQDNSPLHF.

This clone was observed once. The chain recombines TRBV5-1 with TRBJ1-4; 7 bases map to TRBD1. In germline, CDR1 is SGHRS, CDR2 YFSETQ. The CDR3 sequence is 16 residues long. The junction had 10 bases not matched to a gene; V was cut back by 4 bases and J by 4 bases. In DNA, the CDR3 is TGCGCCAGCAGCCCCGATGCGGGACAGCATAATGAAAAACTGTTTTTT. Translation: CASSPDAGQHNEKLFF.

This clone was observed a single time. The chain uses TRBV21-1 and TRBJ2-7; the listed D gene, TRBD2, was not tested against the DNA. TRBV21-1 counts as a pseudogene. The CDR3 is 16 amino acids. Here the CDR3 reads CASLGQAGAMNYEQYV. The CDR3 DNA reads as TGTGCCAGCCTTGGGCAGGCGGGGGCGATGAACTACGAGCAGTACGTC.

The chain links TRBV18 to TRBJ2-1; maybe TRBD1 (5 bases). Deletions cut 4 bases from V and 8 bases from J, with 24 bases between. The CDR3 contains 17 residues. Germline V gene data show CDR1 as KGHSH and CDR2 as LQKENI. As DNA, the CDR3 is TGTGCCAGCTCACGGGGAAGAGGTTCGGTCAGGGCGGATGAGCAGTTCTTC. Amino acids: CASSRGRGSVRADEQFF. Full variable domain (outside the CDR3, taken from reference TRBV18 and TRBJ2-1): NAGVMQNPRHLVRRRGQEARLRCSPMKGHSHVYWYRQLPEEGLKFMVYLQKENIIDESGMPKERFSAEFPKEGPSILRIQQVVRGDSAAYFCASSRGRGSVRADEQFFGPGTRLTVL.

The sample holds a few counts of this clone. V usage is TRBV6-5 and J usage is TRBJ2-5, with TRBD2 identical over 9 bases. J gave up 4 bases and V 2 bases, and 5 bases lay outside the gene matches. The CDR3 loop spans 15 amino acids. Germline assignment: CDR1 MNHEY and CDR2 SVGAGI. CDR3 sequence (DNA): TGTGCCAGCAGTTACCGCGGGGGGGCCGTAGAGACCCAGTACTTC. Amino acid sequence: CASSYRGGAVETQYF.

The chain joins TRBV6-6 to TRBJ1-5; the D is unclear. CDR1 and CDR2 (germline): MNHNY, SVGAGI (reference sequence). The CDR3 is 16 amino acids. The V end was cut by 1 base, the J end by 0 bases, with 10 bases between. The CDR3 is CASSYLGAYSNQPQHF. The CDR3 DNA is TGTGCCAGCAGTTACTTAGGAGCATATAGCAATCAGCCCCAGCATTTT.

DNA for the CDR3: TGTGCCAGCACCCCCACTGGAAACACCATATATTTT. It encodes CASTPTGNTIYF. The chain couples TRBV7-9 to TRBJ1-3; D call uncertain. Germline V gives CDR1 SEHNR, CDR2 FQNEAQ (reference sequence). V shed 7 bases and J shed 2 bases, with 6 bases lying between them. The length of the CDR3 is 12 residues.

The chain combines TRBV7-8 with TRBJ2-3; weak D call: TRBD2 (5 bases). Trimming pared 0 bases from V and 6 bases from J, leaving 16 bases between. Germline V gene data show CDR1 as SGHVS and CDR2 as FQNEAQ. This CDR3 has 16 residues. The chain's CDR3 is CASSLARAGFGDTQYF. The CDR3 region has the DNA TGTGCCAGCAGCTTAGCGAGGGCGGGCTTCGGGGATACGCAGTATTTT.

This clone came up once. The V and J genes are TRBV3-1 (or the pseudogene TRBV3-2) and TRBJ1-3; D gene unclear. Per germline, CDR1 LGHDT and CDR2 YNNKEL (reference sequence). Trimming took off 0 bases at V and 0 bases at J, with 12 bases between the two ends. This CDR3 region has 17 residues. The CDR3 loop reads CASSQDWSRLSGNTIYF. The CDR3 nucleotides are TGTGCCAGCAGCCAAGATTGGTCACGGCTCTCTGGAAACACCATATATTTT.

The chain links TRBV6-5 to TRBJ2-5; D gene unclear. There are 16 residues in the CDR3. V dropped 0 bases and J dropped 2 bases, with 13 bases sitting between them. The V gene's germline CDR1 is MNHEY and CDR2 SVGAGI. CDR3 in DNA: TGTGCCAGCAGTTACTCGGGTTTTCGGGTACAAGAGACCCAGTACTTC. The encoded protein is CASSYSGFRVQETQYF.

The chain uses TRBV9 and TRBJ1-3, with D unclear. CDR3 length: 15 amino acids. Trimming removed 4 bases from V and 4 bases from J, with 15 bases in between. Germline V gene sequence: CDR1 SGDLS, CDR2 YYNGEE. As DNA, the CDR3 is TGTGCCAGCAGCCGACGGCCCTTGGCAGGAAACACCATATATTTT. This sequence encodes CASSRRPLAGNTIYF.

The chain joins TRBV19 to TRBJ1-1; D gene uncertain. The CDR3 runs to 14 residues. Germline V gives CDR1 LNHDA, CDR2 SQIVND (reference sequence). The germline V and J ends were trimmed by 6 bases and 2 bases, with 13 bases remaining between them. The CDR3: CASRGATLNTEAFF. CDR3 nucleotides: TGTGCCAGTAGGGGAGCAACGCTTAACACTGAAGCTTTCTTT.

The rearrangement joins TRBV7-9 to TRBJ1-1; 7 bases map to TRBD1. Germline loops: CDR1 SEHNR, CDR2 FQNEAQ (reference sequence). The junction had 6 bases not matched to a gene; V was cut back by 3 bases and J by 5 bases. The CDR3 has 14 residues. This chain's CDR3 is CASSFRQGLTEAFF. The DNA for the CDR3 is TGTGCCAGCAGCTTTAGACAGGGATTAACTGAAGCTTTCTTT.

As for this clone: At one of its ends the junction is not consistent with the germline gene, which may arise from a read error. Other DNA sequences of this sample code for an identical CDR3. J is TRBJ1-2 and V is TRBV5-4; D is unresolved. CDR1 SGHNT and CDR2 YYREEE come from the germline V gene (reference sequence). The CDR3 extends over 13 amino acids. CDR3 sequence reads: CASSSNSDYGYTF. The CDR3 bases are TGCGCCAGCAGCTCCAACAGTGATTATGGCTACACCTTC.

The J gene is TRBJ1-6, the V gene TRBV10-3; 8 bases map to TRBD1. This CDR3 has 13 amino acids. V dropped 4 bases and J dropped 8; count of bases not matched to a gene: 1. Germline V lookup: CDR1 ENHRY, CDR2 SYGVKD. The CDR3 DNA reads as TGTGCCATCAGTGCACAGGGGGATTCACCCCTCCACTTT. Protein product: CAISAQGDSPLHF.

V and J are TRBV19 and TRBJ2-7, with 7 bases matching TRBD1. The V gene end was trimmed by 7 bases and the J gene end by 3 bases; junction bases not matched to a gene: 3. Germline V gene sequence: CDR1 LNHDA, CDR2 SQIVND (reference sequence). There are 12 residues in the CDR3. The DNA for the CDR3 is TGTGCCAGTAACGACAGGGACTACGAGCAGTACTTC. It is translated as CASNDRDYEQYF.